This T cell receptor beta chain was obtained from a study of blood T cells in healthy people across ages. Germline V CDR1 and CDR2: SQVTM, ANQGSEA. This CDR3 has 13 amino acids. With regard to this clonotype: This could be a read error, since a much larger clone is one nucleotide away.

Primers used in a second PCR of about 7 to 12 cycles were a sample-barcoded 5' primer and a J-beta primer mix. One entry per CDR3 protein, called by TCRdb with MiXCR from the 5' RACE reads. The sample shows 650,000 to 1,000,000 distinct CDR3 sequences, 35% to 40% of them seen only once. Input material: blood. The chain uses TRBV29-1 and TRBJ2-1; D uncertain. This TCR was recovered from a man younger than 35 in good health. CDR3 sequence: CSVEYSSYNERFF. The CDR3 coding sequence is TGCAGCGTTGAGTACAGTTCCTACAATGAGCGGTTCTTC.